This TCR beta chain was documented in a study of lymphopenia after photon versus proton radiotherapy. Libraries were prepared by immunoSEQ multiplex PCR; TCRdb keeps only in-frame clonotypes and omits some of them. In the table there are some 41,000 clones, around 85% of which are singletons. Findings and caveats of the study: A bigger post-nadir fall in TCR diversity correlated inversely with survival time in deceased patients. Relative stability marked proton patients; photon patients lost diversity and naive cells.

In germline, CDR1 is LNHDA, CDR2 SQIVND (reference sequence). The V gene lost 11 bases and the J gene lost 2 bases, with 16 bases spanning the gap. The CDR3 has 14 amino acids. About this clone itself: Its antigen is unidentified.

This clonotype was obtained from a man aged 45-65 years with gastric cancer. The sample was peripheral blood, taken from a patient treated with photon-based radiotherapy. The gene calls are TRBV19 and TRBJ1-3, with D perhaps matching TRBD1 (5 bases). In DNA, the CDR3 is TGTGCCGGATCTCAGGGTGGAACTGGAAACACCATATATTTT. Protein: CAGSQGGTGNTIYF.